This is a list of T cell receptor beta chains from one sample in a study of T cells after yellow fever vaccination. TCRdb re-called the 5' RACE reads with MiXCR, one entry per CDR3 protein. Among around 230,000 distinct CDR3 sequences listed, approximately 6.7% were seen once. Source: CD4+ T cells sorted from PBMCs, taken on the day of the yellow fever booster vaccination. The source is a man aged 30-40 years who received the YFV17D yellow fever vaccine. CDR3s include the opening cysteine and the closing phenylalanine or tryptophan. D genes are given only for firm matches. Clone size is given for some rows only: seen once, a few or many times, or a class if the clone is expanded.

v_gene	d_gene	abundance	j_gene	CDR3nt	CDR3aa
TRBV29-1	NA	NA	TRBJ2-3	TGCAGCGTAGGACAGTTTACAGATACGCAGTATTTT	CSVGQFTDTQYF
TRBV30	NA	NA	TRBJ1-4	TGTGCCTGGAGTGTACTCCTTCGGGATGAAAAACTGTTTTTT	CAWSVLLRDEKLFF
TRBV19	TRBD2	few	TRBJ2-7	TGTGCCAGTAGTTCCGGGACTAGCGGGGCCTACGAGCAGTACTTC	CASSSGTSGAYEQYF
TRBV7-9	TRBD1	NA	TRBJ2-1	TGTGCCAGCAGCAGAGAGCCCCGGGACAGAGCCCAGAATGAGCAGTTCTTC	CASSREPRDRAQNEQFF
TRBV29-1	NA	many	TRBJ1-1	TGCAGCGTTGGAAGCGGTACACTGAGCGGAGCTTTCTTT	CSVGSGTLSGAFF
TRBV6-2/TRBV6-3	NA	few	TRBJ2-5	TGTGCCAGCAAGACGGTCAATGGCGGAGAGACCCAGTACTTC	CASKTVNGGETQYF
TRBV5-1	NA	many	TRBJ2-5	TGCGCCAGCAGCTTTGGGAGCACCGAGACCCAGTACTTC	CASSFGSTETQYF
TRBV7-3	NA	NA	TRBJ2-2	TGTGCCAGCAGCTTAATCGGGCGAGGGACGAACACCGGGGAGCTGTTTTTT	CASSLIGRGTNTGELFF
TRBV3-1	TRBD2	NA	TRBJ2-1	TGTGCCAGCAACGGGCCTAGCGGGAATACTTACAATGAGCAGTTCTTC	CASNGPSGNTYNEQFF
TRBV5-6	TRBD2	few	TRBJ2-5	TGTGCCAGCAGCTTTTCGACTAGCGGGAGAAGAGCCCGAGAGACCCAGTACTTC	CASSFSTSGRRARETQYF
TRBV4-2	NA	many	TRBJ2-1	TGTGCCAGCAGTCCAGGGAGCTCCTACAATGAGCAGTTCTTC	CASSPGSSYNEQFF
TRBV11-2	NA	many	TRBJ2-2	TGTGCCAGCAGCTTTTTAAGACAAGCGAACACCGGGGAGCTGTTTTTT	CASSFLRQANTGELFF
TRBV6-2/TRBV6-3	TRBD2	many	TRBJ2-5	TGTGCCAGCAGTTGGACTAGCGGGACTGACCAGTACTTC	CASSWTSGTDQYF
TRBV7-6	TRBD2	many	TRBJ2-3	TGTGCCAGCAGCCGATATAGCGGGACAAGCACAGATACGCAGTATTTT	CASSRYSGTSTDTQYF
TRBV12-3/TRBV12-4	NA	NA	TRBJ2-3	TGTGCCAGCAGCTCCCGGCAACGCTCCGGCACAGATACGCAGTATTTT	CASSSRQRSGTDTQYF
TRBV6-2/TRBV6-3	TRBD2	few	TRBJ2-3	TGTGCCAGCAGCTACAGCGGGGGCACAGATACGCAGTATTTT	CASSYSGGTDTQYF
TRBV29-1	TRBD1	few	TRBJ1-2	TGCAGCGTTGTGAAGGGGGCGAAGGGCTACACCTTC	CSVVKGAKGYTF
TRBV5-1	NA	NA	TRBJ2-1	TGCGCCAGCACAACAGAGACAGGCGGTGAGCAGTTCTTC	CASTTETGGEQFF
TRBV20-1	NA	NA	TRBJ1-3	TGCAGTGCTAGAAGAACAGCAAGCTCTGGAAACACCATATATTTT	CSARRTASSGNTIYF
TRBV7-2	TRBD2	many	TRBJ2-7	TGTGCCAGCAGCTTAGGGGGTGCTAGCGGGGCTGTCGCCGAGCAGTACTTC	CASSLGGASGAVAEQYF
TRBV29-1	TRBD2	NA	TRBJ2-1	TGCAGCGTTCTCACTAGCGGCTCCTACAATGAGCAGTTCTTC	CSVLTSGSYNEQFF
TRBV6-5	NA	NA	TRBJ1-1	TGTGCCAGCAGCCTCGGAGGGGGGGGGCCGGGACCGAACACTGAAGCTTTCTTT	CASSLGGGGPGPNTEAFF
TRBV6-2/TRBV6-3	NA	NA	TRBJ2-3	TGTGCCAGCAGTTACTCGGTAGCCGGACAAGCCGATACGCAGTATTTT	CASSYSVAGQADTQYF
TRBV4-3	NA	few	TRBJ2-7	TGCGCCAGCAGCCAAGATTCAGGCCCCTACGAGCAGTACTTC	CASSQDSGPYEQYF
TRBV7-2	NA	few	TRBJ2-5	TGTGCCAGCAGCACCAGGGTAAAAGAGACCCAGTACTTC	CASSTRVKETQYF
TRBV5-5	TRBD2	few	TRBJ2-3	TGTGCCAGCAGCTTGCGACTAGCGGGAGGGTTTTGGGCAGATACGCAGTATTTT	CASSLRLAGGFWADTQYF
TRBV20-1	NA	NA	TRBJ1-3	TGCAGTGCTAGAGCTCCAGGGAGATTGGGAAGAAACACCATATATTTT	CSARAPGRLGRNTIYF
TRBV5-1	TRBD2	many	TRBJ2-1	TGCGCCAGCAGCTTGACTGTCGCGGGAGCGGGGGACAATGAGCAGTTCTTC	CASSLTVAGAGDNEQFF
TRBV6-2/TRBV6-3	NA	NA	TRBJ2-5	TGTGCCAGCAGTTACTCGTCCCGTGGAGAGACCCAGTACTTC	CASSYSSRGETQYF
TRBV28	NA	many	TRBJ2-1	TGTGCCGTCCTTGGGGGGGGGCAGGGAGTCTACAATGAGCAGTTCTTC	CAVLGGGQGVYNEQFF
TRBV6-2/TRBV6-3	NA	few	TRBJ2-3	TGTGCCAGCAGCTGGGCGGGGAACACAGATACGCAGTATTTT	CASSWAGNTDTQYF
TRBV3-1	TRBD2	NA	TRBJ2-1	TGTGCCAGCAGCCAAGATTGGGCGGGAGGCCGTAATGAGCAGTTCTTC	CASSQDWAGGRNEQFF
TRBV10-3	NA	many	TRBJ2-5	TGTGCCATCAGTGAGGCAGGGGCAGAGACCCAGTACTTC	CAISEAGAETQYF
TRBV12-3/TRBV12-4	NA	few	TRBJ2-7	TGTGCCAGCAAGACCGGGAGAAAAGACGAGCAGTACTTC	CASKTGRKDEQYF
TRBV11-3	TRBD2	few	TRBJ2-3	TGTGCCAGCAGCTTAGTCTTCGGACTAGGGACAGATACGCAGTATTTT	CASSLVFGLGTDTQYF
TRBV19	NA	NA	TRBJ2-4	TGTGCCAGTAGTATCCCGACAGTATGGGGCGGGAACATTCAGTACTTC	CASSIPTVWGGNIQYF
TRBV5-1	TRBD2	NA	TRBJ2-5	TGCGCCAGCGGAGAGGGGAGGGAGAAGACCCAGTACTTC	CASGEGREKTQYF
TRBV12-5	NA	many	TRBJ2-5	TGTGCTAGTGGTTTGGGTCTAGGGGGTCGGCTAGAGACCCAGTACTTC	CASGLGLGGRLETQYF
TRBV6-1	NA	NA	TRBJ2-5	TGTGCCAGCAGTCCCGACCCGGGCCACCGCGGGACCCAGTACTTC	CASSPDPGHRGTQYF
TRBV28	NA	few	TRBJ1-5	TGTGCCAGCAGGAGTGTGCGCAATCAGCCCCAGCATTTT	CASRSVRNQPQHF
TRBV4-3	TRBD1	few	TRBJ2-7	TGCGCCAGCAGCCAACGGACAGGGCACTACGAGCAGTACTTC	CASSQRTGHYEQYF
TRBV19	NA	many	TRBJ2-2	TGTGCCACCCGTGGCAGGGGAGGCACCGGGGAGCTGTTTTTT	CATRGRGGTGELFF
TRBV7-2	TRBD2	few	TRBJ2-2	TGTGCCAGCACCTTGGGGGCGGGAGGCCACGGGGAGCTGTTTTTT	CASTLGAGGHGELFF
TRBV30	NA	NA	TRBJ2-7	TGTGCCTGGAGTGTAGGGCCTACCTACGAGCAGTACTTC	CAWSVGPTYEQYF
TRBV20-1	NA	NA	TRBJ2-7	TGCAGTGCTAAAATAATTCGGGCCTACGAGCAGTACTTC	CSAKIIRAYEQYF
TRBV29-1	NA	NA	TRBJ1-2	TGCAGCGTTGAAGAGCCAGGGGACTATGGCTACACCTTC	CSVEEPGDYGYTF
TRBV7-7	NA	NA	TRBJ2-6	TGTGCCAGCAGCCTCGACAGCTCTGGGCCCAACGTCCTGACTTTC	CASSLDSSGPNVLTF
TRBV7-2	TRBD2	NA	TRBJ2-1	TGTGCCAGCAGCTTAGGAGGGCCAGCGGGGCCTATCAATGAGCAGTTCTTC	CASSLGGPAGPINEQFF
TRBV20-1	NA	many	TRBJ2-3	TGCAGTGCTCTTCGACAGGATAGCACAGATACGCAGTATTTT	CSALRQDSTDTQYF
TRBV6-2/TRBV6-3	TRBD2	NA	TRBJ2-1	TGTGCCAGCAGTTATTCGGGTAGCGGGAGGGTGAATGAGCAGTTCTTC	CASSYSGSGRVNEQFF